This T cell receptor beta chain was recovered during a study of early T cells in non-severe SARS-CoV-2 infection. Study-wide background: Investigators sequenced bulk RNA drawn from unsorted whole blood, and chains remained unpaired.

TCRdb redid the calling of the 5' RACE reads with MiXCR, one entry per CDR3 protein. The sample consists of around 50,000 distinct CDR3 sequences, 9.5% to 15% of them appearing once. This clonotype was seen many times. The source material was whole blood. This TCR came from an adult who was a healthcare worker with PCR-confirmed SARS-CoV-2 infection or an uninfected control (not recorded which).

CDR3 in DNA: TGTGCCAGCAGCTTAATACTAGCGGATTACAATGAGCAGTTCTTC. The encoded protein is CASSLILADYNEQFF. This rearrangement joins TRBV11-2 to TRBJ2-1; TRBD2 matches 8 bases. Germline CDR1 is SGHAT and CDR2 is FQNNGV. The CDR3 runs 15 residues. V gave up 2 bases and J gave up 4 bases; unmatched junction bases: 4.